This T cell receptor (beta chain) stems from a study of cytomegalovirus exposure and HLA in healthy donors. Whole-study context: As an earlier analysis found, roughly 180 million T cells yielded 100 million to 130 million unique TCR beta sequences. Study results and limitations: Researchers left out some V segments, among them TRBV6-2 and TRBV6-3, as indistinguishable.

The primer mix had 60 Vbeta and 13 Jbeta primers. The method was immunoSEQ multiplex PCR; TCRdb's version includes in-frame clones alone and lacks a portion of them. The data hold about 140,000 clones, with roughly 80% observed a single time. Turning to this clone: The antigen is undetermined.

The V and J ends lost 5 bases and 1 base, in that order; junction bases with no gene match: 10. CDR3 length: 18 residues. Looked up from germline, CDR1 is SEHNR and CDR2 is FQNEAQ (reference sequence). The V and J genes are TRBV7-9 and TRBJ2-3; 12 bases are a match to TRBD2. The origin of this receptor is a man in his forties or fifties in good health and CMV-seropositive. The sequenced sample was PBMCs. The CDR3, as DNA: TGTGCCAGCAGCCCACCTACGACTAGCGGGAGCCGCACAGATACGCAGTATTTT. Translating it yields CASSPPTTSGSRTDTQYF.